Each of the 20 T cell receptor beta chains below was sequenced from the same sample in a study of blood T cell repertoires in COVID-19. Data came from immunoSEQ multiplex PCR; TCRdb stores just in-frame clones and leaves some out. Found here are 21,000 or so clones, around 90% of them singletons; the top ten hold more than 15%. Material for sequencing was peripheral blood. All receptors come from a human donor in a cohort sampled during active COVID-19.

The rearrangement uses TRBV29-1 and TRBJ1-2; weak D call: TRBD1 (5 bases). This CDR3 comprises 14 residues. Trimming pared 4 bases from V and 7 bases from J, leaving 19 bases between. The germline V gene encodes CDR1 SQVTM and CDR2 ANQGSEA. CDR3 nucleotide sequence: TGCAGCGTTGCCGCCCCGGGGGGACGGGGTGGCTACACCTTC. Amino acid sequence: CSVAAPGGRGGYTF.

V gene TRBV5-1 combines with J gene TRBJ2-3; no clear D gene. The CDR3 has 14 amino acids. Germline V lookup: CDR1 SGHRS, CDR2 YFSETQ. Trimming shortened V by 0 bases and J by 1 base, and 6 bases separated the two germline ends. The CDR3 is CASSLDTGTDTQYF. CDR3 bases: TGCGCCAGCAGCTTGGACACCGGCACAGATACGCAGTATTTT.

This clone has only one observation. The rearrangement joins TRBV30 to TRBJ1-2, with D possibly being TRBD1 (5 bases). Trimming shortened V by 2 bases and J by 1 base, and 8 bases separated the two germline ends. The CDR3 covers 13 residues. In germline, CDR1 is GTSNPN, CDR2 SVGIG (reference sequence). The CDR3 DNA is TGTGCCTGGAGTATAGACAGTAACTATGGCTACACCTTC. It yields the protein CAWSIDSNYGYTF.

V gene TRBV6-5 combines with J gene TRBJ2-4; tentative D call: TRBD1 (5 bases). Between the trimmed V and J ends, which lost 6 bases and 0 bases, there was a span of 12 bases. This CDR3 contains 15 residues. Germline V gives CDR1 MNHEY, CDR2 SVGAGI. The DNA for the CDR3 is TGTGCCAGCAGCCCCCCCGACAGAGCCAAAAACATTCAGTACTTC. Its protein product is CASSPPDRAKNIQYF.

V is TRBV19 and J is TRBJ1-5; perhaps TRBD1 as D (6 bases). Germline-derived CDR1 and CDR2 are LNHDA and SQIVND (reference sequence). The CDR3 runs 15 residues. V was shortened by 3 bases and J by 4 bases, with 13 bases between the two germline ends. The CDR3, as DNA: TGTGCCAGTAGTATGGACGGGACAATGAATCAGCCCCAGCATTTT. Amino acid sequence: CASSMDGTMNQPQHF.

The chain recombines TRBV2 with TRBJ1-4; D perhaps matches TRBD1 (6 bases). Germline CDR1 SNHLY, CDR2 FYNNEI. There are 14 residues in the CDR3. V was shortened by 5 bases and J by 6 bases, with 13 bases between the two germline ends. The CDR3 reads CASSQGRGHEKLFF. CDR3 DNA: TGTGCCAGCAGTCAAGGCAGGGGACATGAAAAACTGTTTTTT.

This chain uses TRBV5-1 with TRBJ1-1; weak D call: TRBD1 (5 bases). Germline loops: CDR1 SGHRS, CDR2 YFSETQ. This CDR3 is 15 amino acids long. Trimming left V 0 bases short and J 2 bases short, with 11 bases between. The DNA for the CDR3 is TGCGCCAGCAGCTTGGAGCCGGGGGGAAACACTGAAGCTTTCTTT. It translates to CASSLEPGGNTEAFF.

The gene calls are TRBV2 and TRBJ2-7; 8 bases match TRBD2. The germline V gene has CDR1 SNHLY and CDR2 FYNNEI. This CDR3 region has 15 residues. The trim removed 8 bases at V and 2 bases at J, leaving 11 bases unmatched. In DNA, the CDR3 is TGTGCCAGCGGAGTTGCGGGACTAGATCCCTACGAGCAGTACTTC. Its protein is CASGVAGLDPYEQYF.

This rearrangement joins TRBV5-1 to TRBJ1-1; no firm D call. Germline CDR1 and CDR2: SGHRS and YFSETQ. The CDR3 is made up of 13 amino acids. V dropped 1 base and J dropped 1 base, with 5 bases sitting between them. The CDR3 protein is CASSLQANTEAFF. CDR3 DNA: TGCGCCAGCAGCTTGCAAGCGAACACTGAAGCTTTCTTT.

This chain uses TRBV3-1 (or the pseudogene TRBV3-2) with TRBJ1-2; 7 bases map to TRBD1. The V gene's germline CDR1 is LGHDT and CDR2 YNNKEL (reference sequence). Trimming took 4 bases from V and 4 from J; bases not matched to a gene: 9. This CDR3 spans 15 amino acids. CDR3 sequence reads: CASSRGETGIYGYTF. In DNA, the CDR3 is TGTGCCAGCAGCCGGGGGGAGACAGGGATCTATGGCTACACCTTC.

This chain joins TRBV7-3 and TRBJ2-7; 8 bases match TRBD1. Per germline, CDR1 SGHTA and CDR2 FQGTGA. V trimming: 6 bases; J trimming: 5 bases; junction bases outside the gene matches: 12. The CDR3 is 15 residues long. The CDR3 reads CASSRLPTGAHEQYF. CDR3 bases: TGTGCCAGCAGTCGTCTCCCGACAGGGGCCCACGAGCAGTACTTC.

The rearrangement links TRBV5-6 to TRBJ1-6, with D tentatively TRBD1 (5 bases). Germline V CDR1 and CDR2: SGHDT, YYEEEE. The CDR3 extends over 15 amino acids. V gave up 0 bases and J gave up 5 bases, with 9 bases separating them. The CDR3 nucleotides read TGTGCCAGCAGCTTGGGACAGCGAGATAATTCACCCCTCCACTTT. Its protein is CASSLGQRDNSPLHF.

This chain links TRBV24-1 with TRBJ1-2; no reliable D call. CDR1 is KGHDR and CDR2 is SFDVKD in the germline V gene. The CDR3 is 12 amino acids. Trimming took 12 bases from V and 4 from J, leaving 14 bases between them. In DNA, the CDR3 is TGTGCCGTCCTGAGGCGCGGCTATGGCTACACCTTC. This codes for CAVLRRGYGYTF.

The genes are TRBV5-5 and TRBJ2-7; TRBD1 is a possible D gene (5 bases). CDR3 size: 16 residues. Trimming stripped 4 bases from V and 0 bases from J, with 17 bases between. The germline gives CDR1 SGHKS, CDR2 YYEKEE (reference sequence). The CDR3 coding sequence is TGTGCCAGCAGCACCTATAGGGGCAGGGACTCCTACGAGCAGTACTTC. This gives the protein CASSTYRGRDSYEQYF.

The chain couples TRBV7-9 to TRBJ2-7; 10 bases agree with TRBD1. The CDR3 extends over 14 amino acids. Germline V gene sequence: CDR1 SEHNR, CDR2 FQNEAQ (reference sequence). J gave up 0 bases and V 6 bases, and 2 bases lay outside the gene matches. The CDR3 sequence is CASRGTGDSYEQYF. The CDR3 bases are TGTGCCAGCAGAGGGACAGGGGACTCCTACGAGCAGTACTTC.

This chain connects TRBV7-3 to TRBJ2-3; 9 bases line up with TRBD2. The CDR3 loop spans 21 amino acids. Germline V gene lookup returns CDR1 SGHTA and CDR2 FQGTGA. Trimming took 5 bases from V and 1 from J; bases not matched to a gene: 22. The CDR3 bases are TGTGCCAGCAGCATCACTCCGTTCGGGGCTAGCGGGGCTACCCGCACAGATACGCAGTATTTT. Encoded protein: CASSITPFGASGATRTDTQYF.

The chain is built from TRBV5-1 and TRBJ1-3; D unresolved. CDR1 and CDR2 (germline): SGHRS, YFSETQ. Between the trimmed V and J ends, which lost 4 bases and 4 bases, there was a span of 6 bases. This CDR3 has 12 residues. CDR3 loop: CASSLTGNTIYF. The CDR3 DNA sequence: TGCGCCAGCAGCCTGACAGGAAACACCATATATTTT.

This clone showed up just a few times. The genes are TRBV5-1 and TRBJ1-3, with D perhaps matching TRBD1 (6 bases). Deletions cut 5 bases from V and 4 bases from J, with 13 bases between. The CDR3 is 14 amino acids. In germline, CDR1 is SGHRS, CDR2 YFSETQ. The CDR3 DNA is TGCGCCAGCAGTGCCGACCAGGGGGGAAACACCATATATTTT. Amino acids: CASSADQGGNTIYF.

This clone was counted a single time. The V and J genes are TRBV9 and TRBJ1-1, with a weak D call TRBD1 (5 bases). Germline CDR1 reads SGDLS; CDR2 reads YYNGEE. The V gene lost 0 bases and the J gene lost 5 bases, with 14 bases spanning the gap. This CDR3 is built from 15 residues. In DNA form, the CDR3 reads TGTGCCAGCAGCGTAGATCAGGGTCAGAGAACTGAAGCTTTCTTT. Translation: CASSVDQGQRTEAFF.

The CDR3 loop is CASSPRELISNQPQHF. For the CDR3, the DNA is TGTGCCAGCTCACCCAGGGAACTGATTAGCAATCAGCCCCAGCATTTT. The chain is built from TRBV18 and TRBJ1-5; possible D gene TRBD1, 5 bases. The CDR3 has 16 residues. Germline CDR1 reads KGHSH; CDR2 reads LQKENI. V lost 3 bases and J lost 0, with 12 bases in between.